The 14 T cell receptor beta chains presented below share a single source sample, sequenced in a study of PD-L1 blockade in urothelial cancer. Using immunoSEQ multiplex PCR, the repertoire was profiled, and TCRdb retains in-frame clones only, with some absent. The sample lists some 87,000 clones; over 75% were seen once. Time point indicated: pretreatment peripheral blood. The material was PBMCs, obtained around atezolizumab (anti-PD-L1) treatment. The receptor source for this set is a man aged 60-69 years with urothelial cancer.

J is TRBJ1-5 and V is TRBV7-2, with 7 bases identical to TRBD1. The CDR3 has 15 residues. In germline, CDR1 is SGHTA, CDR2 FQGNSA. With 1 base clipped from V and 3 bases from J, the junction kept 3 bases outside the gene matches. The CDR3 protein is CASSLGQGSNQPQHF. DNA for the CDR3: TGTGCCAGCAGCTTAGGACAGGGCTCCAATCAGCCCCAGCATTTT.

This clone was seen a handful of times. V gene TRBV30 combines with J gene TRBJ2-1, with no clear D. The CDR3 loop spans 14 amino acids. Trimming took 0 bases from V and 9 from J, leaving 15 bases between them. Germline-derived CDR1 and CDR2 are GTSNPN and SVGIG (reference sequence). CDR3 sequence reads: CAWSVSSVRGEQFF. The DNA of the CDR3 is TGTGCCTGGAGTGTATCCAGCGTGCGTGGTGAGCAGTTCTTC.

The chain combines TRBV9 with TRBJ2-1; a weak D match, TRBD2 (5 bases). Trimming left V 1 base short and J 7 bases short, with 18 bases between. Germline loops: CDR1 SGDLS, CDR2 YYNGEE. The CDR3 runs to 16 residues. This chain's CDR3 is CASSVQSGRVLNEQFF. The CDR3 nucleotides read TGTGCCAGCAGCGTACAGTCGGGGAGAGTTTTGAATGAGCAGTTCTTC.

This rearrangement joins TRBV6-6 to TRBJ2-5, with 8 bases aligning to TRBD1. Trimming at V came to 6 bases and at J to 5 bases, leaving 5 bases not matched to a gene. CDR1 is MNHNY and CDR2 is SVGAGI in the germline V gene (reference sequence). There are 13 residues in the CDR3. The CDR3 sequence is CASRDRAGETQYF. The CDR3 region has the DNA TGTGCCAGCAGGGACAGGGCTGGGGAGACCCAGTACTTC.

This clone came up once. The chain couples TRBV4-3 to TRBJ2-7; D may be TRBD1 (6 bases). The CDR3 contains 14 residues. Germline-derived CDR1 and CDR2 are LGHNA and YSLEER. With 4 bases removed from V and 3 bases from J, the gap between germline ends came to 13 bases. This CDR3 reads CASSRKQGVYEQYF. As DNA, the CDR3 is TGCGCCAGCAGCCGGAAACAGGGTGTCTACGAGCAGTACTTC.

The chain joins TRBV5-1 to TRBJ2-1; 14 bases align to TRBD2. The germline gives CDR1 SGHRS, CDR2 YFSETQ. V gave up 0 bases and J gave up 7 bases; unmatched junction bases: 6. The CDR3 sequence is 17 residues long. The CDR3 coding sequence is TGCGCCAGCAGCTTGGGACTAGCGGGAGGGCGAGAGAATGAGCAGTTCTTC. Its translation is CASSLGLAGGRENEQFF.

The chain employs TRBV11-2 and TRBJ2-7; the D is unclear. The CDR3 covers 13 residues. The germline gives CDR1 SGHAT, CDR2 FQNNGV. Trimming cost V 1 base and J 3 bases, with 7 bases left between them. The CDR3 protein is CASSLAVFYEQYF. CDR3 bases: TGTGCCAGCAGCTTAGCCGTATTCTACGAGCAGTACTTC.

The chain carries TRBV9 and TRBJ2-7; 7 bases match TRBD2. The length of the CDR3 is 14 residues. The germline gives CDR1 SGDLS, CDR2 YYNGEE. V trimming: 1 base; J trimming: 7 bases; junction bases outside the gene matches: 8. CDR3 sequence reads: CASSVIGGAGEQYF. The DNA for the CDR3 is TGTGCCAGCAGCGTAATTGGGGGAGCGGGAGAGCAGTACTTC.

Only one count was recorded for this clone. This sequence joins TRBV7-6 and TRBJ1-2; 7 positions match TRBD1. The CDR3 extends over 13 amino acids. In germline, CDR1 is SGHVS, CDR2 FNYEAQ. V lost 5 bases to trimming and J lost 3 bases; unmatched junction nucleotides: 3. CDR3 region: CASSPGQDYGYTF. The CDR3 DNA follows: TGTGCCAGCAGCCCAGGACAGGACTATGGCTACACCTTC.

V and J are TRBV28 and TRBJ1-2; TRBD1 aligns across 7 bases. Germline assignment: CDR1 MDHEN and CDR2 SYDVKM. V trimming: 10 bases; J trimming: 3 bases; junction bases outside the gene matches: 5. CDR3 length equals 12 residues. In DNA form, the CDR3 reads TGTGCCACCAGACAGGGCCACTATGGCTACACCTTC. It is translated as CATRQGHYGYTF.

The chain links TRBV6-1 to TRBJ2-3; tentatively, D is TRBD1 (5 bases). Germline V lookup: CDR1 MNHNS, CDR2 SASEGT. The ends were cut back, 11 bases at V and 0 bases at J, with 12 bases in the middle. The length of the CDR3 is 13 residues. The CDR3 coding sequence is TGTGCCGGAAGACAGAGTAGCACAGATACGCAGTATTTT. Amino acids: CAGRQSSTDTQYF.

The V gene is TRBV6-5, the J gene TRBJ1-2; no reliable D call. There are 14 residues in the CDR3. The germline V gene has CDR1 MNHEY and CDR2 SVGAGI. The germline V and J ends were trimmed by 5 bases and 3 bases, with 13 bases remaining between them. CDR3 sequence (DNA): TGTGCCAGCAGTGAGACCCCCGGGGACTATGGCTACACCTTC. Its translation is CASSETPGDYGYTF.

CDR3 coding DNA: TGTGCCAGCAGTGCCGGACAGGCGGACACTGAAGCTTTCTTT. Its protein product is CASSAGQADTEAFF. The chain is built from TRBV2 and TRBJ1-1, with 7 bases identical to TRBD1. Germline V gene sequence: CDR1 SNHLY, CDR2 FYNNEI. With 4 bases clipped from V and 3 bases from J, the junction kept 5 bases outside the gene matches. This CDR3 has 14 residues.

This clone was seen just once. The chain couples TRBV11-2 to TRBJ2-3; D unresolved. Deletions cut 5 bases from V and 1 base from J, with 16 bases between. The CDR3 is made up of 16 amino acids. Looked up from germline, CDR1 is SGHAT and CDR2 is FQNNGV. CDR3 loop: CASSLGTFPGTDTQYF. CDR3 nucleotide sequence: TGTGCCAGCAGCCTAGGAACTTTTCCTGGCACAGATACGCAGTATTTT. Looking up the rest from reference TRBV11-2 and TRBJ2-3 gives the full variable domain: EAGVAQSPRYKIIEKRQSVAFWCNPISGHATLYWYQQILGQGPKLLIQFQNNGVVDDSQLPKDRFSAERLKGVDSTLKIQPAKLEDSAVYLCASSLGTFPGTDTQYFGPGTRLTVL.